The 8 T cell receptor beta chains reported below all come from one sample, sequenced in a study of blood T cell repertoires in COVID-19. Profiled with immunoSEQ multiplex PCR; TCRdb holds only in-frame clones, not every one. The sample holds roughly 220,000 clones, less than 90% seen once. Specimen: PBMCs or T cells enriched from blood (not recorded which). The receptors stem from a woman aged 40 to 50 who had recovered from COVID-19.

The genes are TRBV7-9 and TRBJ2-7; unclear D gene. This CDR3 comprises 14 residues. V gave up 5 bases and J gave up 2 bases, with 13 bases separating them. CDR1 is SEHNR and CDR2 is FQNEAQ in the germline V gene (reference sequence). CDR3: CASSQNAATYEQYF. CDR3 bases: TGTGCCAGCAGCCAGAACGCGGCTACCTACGAGCAGTACTTC. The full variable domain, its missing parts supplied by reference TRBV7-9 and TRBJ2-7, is DTGVSQNPRHKITKRGQNVTFRCDPISEHNRLYWYRQTLGQGPEFLTYFQNEAQLEKSRLLSDRFSAERPKGSFSTLEIQRTEQGDSAMYLCASSQNAATYEQYFGPGTRLTVT.

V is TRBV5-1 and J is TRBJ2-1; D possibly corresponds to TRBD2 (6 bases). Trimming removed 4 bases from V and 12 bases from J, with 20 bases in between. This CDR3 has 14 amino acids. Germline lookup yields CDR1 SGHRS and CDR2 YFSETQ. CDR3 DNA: TGCGCCAGCAGCCCTCTACGGGACTCCCGCGGGCAGTTCTTC. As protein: CASSPLRDSRGQFF. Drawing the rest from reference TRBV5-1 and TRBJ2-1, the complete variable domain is KAGVTQTPRYLIKTRGQQVTLSCSPISGHRSVSWYQQTPGQGLQFLFEYFSETQRNKGNFPGRFSGRQFSNSRSEMNVSTLELGDSALYLCASSPLRDSRGQFFGPGTRLTVL.

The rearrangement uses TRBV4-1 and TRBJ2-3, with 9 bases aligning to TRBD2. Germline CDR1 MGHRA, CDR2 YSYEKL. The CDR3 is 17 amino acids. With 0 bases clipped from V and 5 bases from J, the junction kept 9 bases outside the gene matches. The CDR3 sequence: CASSQDRAGGMLDTQYF. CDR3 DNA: TGCGCCAGCAGCCAAGATCGCGCGGGGGGGATGTTAGATACGCAGTATTTT.

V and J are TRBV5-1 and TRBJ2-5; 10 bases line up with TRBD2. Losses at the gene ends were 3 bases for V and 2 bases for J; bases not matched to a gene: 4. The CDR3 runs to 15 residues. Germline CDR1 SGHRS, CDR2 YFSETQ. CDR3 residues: CASSSLAGAQETQYF. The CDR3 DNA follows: TGCGCCAGCAGCTCTCTAGCGGGAGCTCAAGAGACCCAGTACTTC.

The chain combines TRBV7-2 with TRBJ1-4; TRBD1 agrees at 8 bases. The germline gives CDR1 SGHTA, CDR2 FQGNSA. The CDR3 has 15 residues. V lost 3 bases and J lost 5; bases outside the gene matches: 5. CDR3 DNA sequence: TGTGCCAGCAGCTTCGACAGGGGTTCGAATGAAAAACTGTTTTTT. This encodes CASSFDRGSNEKLFF.

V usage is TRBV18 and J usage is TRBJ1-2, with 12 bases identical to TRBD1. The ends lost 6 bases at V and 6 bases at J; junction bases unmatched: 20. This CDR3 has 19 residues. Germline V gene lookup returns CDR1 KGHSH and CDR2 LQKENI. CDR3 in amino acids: CASSPGTGGAVGLGDGYTF. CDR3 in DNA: TGTGCCAGCTCCCCGGGGACAGGGGGCGCAGTGGGCCTCGGGGATGGCTACACCTTC.

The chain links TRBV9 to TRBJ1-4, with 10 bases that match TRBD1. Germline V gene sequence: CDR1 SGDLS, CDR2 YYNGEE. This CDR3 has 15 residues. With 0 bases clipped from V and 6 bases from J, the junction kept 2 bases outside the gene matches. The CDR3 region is CASSVVGTGDEKLFF. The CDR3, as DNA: TGTGCCAGCAGCGTAGTGGGGACAGGGGATGAAAAACTGTTTTTT.

This CDR3 is CASSLLVQATQPQHF. In nucleotides, the CDR3 is TGTGCCAGCAGCTTGCTTGTACAGGCTACGCAGCCCCAGCATTTT. The chain joins TRBV5-5 to TRBJ1-5; D is perhaps TRBD1 (5 bases). CDR1 and CDR2 from the germline V gene are SGHKS and YYEKEE (reference sequence). Trimming stripped 1 base from V and 7 bases from J, with 15 bases between. The CDR3 covers 15 residues.